This T cell receptor beta chain was recovered during a study of T cells in localized non-small cell lung cancer. Worth noting for this clone: Its antigen is unknown.

The data were produced by immunoSEQ multiplex PCR, yet TCRdb's version contains in-frame clones alone and is incomplete. Seen here are around 8,000 clones, under 95% observed once, and the top ten hold around 2.9%. Regarding the study as a whole: As only one tumor region underwent sequencing, heterogeneity remains possible. Greater T cell density in blood accompanied longer overall survival. There were a median 57 of the top 100 tumor clones appearing in adjacent lung.

Germline values: CDR1 SEHNR, CDR2 FQNEAQ (reference sequence). The V and J ends lost 5 bases and 2 bases respectively, with 10 bases between them. This CDR3 is 14 amino acids long. Source: peripheral blood, taken before any cancer treatment. The chain combines TRBV7-9 with TRBJ2-1, with D perhaps TRBD1 (5 bases). The clonotype originates from a woman aged 35 to 70 with stage I lung adenocarcinoma. The CDR3 sequence is CASSPKTAYNEQFF. The CDR3, as DNA: TGTGCCAGCAGCCCAAAGACAGCCTACAATGAGCAGTTCTTC.